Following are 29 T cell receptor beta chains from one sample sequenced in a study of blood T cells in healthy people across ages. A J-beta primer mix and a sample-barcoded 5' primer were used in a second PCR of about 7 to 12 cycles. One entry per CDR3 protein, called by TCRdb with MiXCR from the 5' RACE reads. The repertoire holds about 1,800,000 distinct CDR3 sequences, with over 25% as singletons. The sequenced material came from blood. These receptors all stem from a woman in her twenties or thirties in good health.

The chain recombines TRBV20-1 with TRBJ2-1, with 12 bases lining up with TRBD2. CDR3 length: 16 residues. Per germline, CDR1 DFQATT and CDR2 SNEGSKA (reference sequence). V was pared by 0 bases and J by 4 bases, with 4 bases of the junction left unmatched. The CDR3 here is CSARDQGTSGYNEQFF. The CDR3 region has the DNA TGCAGTGCTAGAGATCAAGGGACTAGCGGGTACAATGAGCAGTTCTTC.

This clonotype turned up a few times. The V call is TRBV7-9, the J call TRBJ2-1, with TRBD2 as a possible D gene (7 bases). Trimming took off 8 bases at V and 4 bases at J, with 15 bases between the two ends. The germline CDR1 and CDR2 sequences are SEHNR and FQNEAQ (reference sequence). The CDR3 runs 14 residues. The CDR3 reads CASLPGGGYNEQFF. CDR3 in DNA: TGTGCCAGCCTACCGGGGGGCGGTTACAATGAGCAGTTCTTC.

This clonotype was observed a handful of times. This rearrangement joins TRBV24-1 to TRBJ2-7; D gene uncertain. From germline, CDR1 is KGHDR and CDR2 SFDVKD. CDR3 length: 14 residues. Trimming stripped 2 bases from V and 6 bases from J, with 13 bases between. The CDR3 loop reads CATSDSPLGAEQYF. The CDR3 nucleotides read TGTGCCACCAGTGATTCCCCTTTGGGCGCCGAGCAGTACTTC.

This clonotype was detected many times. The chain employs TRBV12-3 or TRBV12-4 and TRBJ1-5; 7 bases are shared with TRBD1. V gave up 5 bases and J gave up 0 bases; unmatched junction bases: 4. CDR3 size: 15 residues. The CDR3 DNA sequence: TGTGCCAGCAGTGCCGGGACAGTTAGCAATCAGCCCCAGCATTTT. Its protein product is CASSAGTVSNQPQHF.

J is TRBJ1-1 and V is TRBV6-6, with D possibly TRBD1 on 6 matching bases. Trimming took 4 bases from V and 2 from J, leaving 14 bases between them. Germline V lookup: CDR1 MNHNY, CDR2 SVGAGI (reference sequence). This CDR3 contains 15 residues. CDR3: CASSFGGGGNTEAFF. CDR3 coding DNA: TGTGCCAGCAGTTTCGGGGGAGGGGGAAACACTGAAGCTTTCTTT.

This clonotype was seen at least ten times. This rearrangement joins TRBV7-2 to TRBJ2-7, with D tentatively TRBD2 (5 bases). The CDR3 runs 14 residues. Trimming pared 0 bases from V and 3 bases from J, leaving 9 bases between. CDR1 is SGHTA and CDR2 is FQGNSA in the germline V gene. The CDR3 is CASSLATSGYEQYF. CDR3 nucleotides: TGTGCCAGCAGCTTAGCGACGAGCGGCTACGAGCAGTACTTC. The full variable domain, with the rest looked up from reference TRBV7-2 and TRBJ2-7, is GAGVSQSPSNKVTEKGKDVELRCDPISGHTALYWYRQSLGQGLEFLIYFQGNSAPDKSGLPSDRFSAERTGGSVSTLTIQRTQQEDSAVYLCASSLATSGYEQYFGPGTRLTVT.

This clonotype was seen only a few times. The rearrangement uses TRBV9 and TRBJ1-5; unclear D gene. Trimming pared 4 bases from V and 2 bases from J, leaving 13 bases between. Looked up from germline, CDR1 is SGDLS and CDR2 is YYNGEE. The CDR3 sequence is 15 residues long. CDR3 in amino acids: CASSSPQRGNQPQHF. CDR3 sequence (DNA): TGTGCCAGCAGCTCCCCCCAGAGGGGCAATCAGCCCCAGCATTTT. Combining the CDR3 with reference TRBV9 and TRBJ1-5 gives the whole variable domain DSGVTQTPKHLITATGQRVTLRCSPRSGDLSVYWYQQSLDQGLQFLIQYYNGEERAKGNILERFSAQQFPDLHSELNLSSLELGDSALYFCASSSPQRGNQPQHFGDGTRLSIL.

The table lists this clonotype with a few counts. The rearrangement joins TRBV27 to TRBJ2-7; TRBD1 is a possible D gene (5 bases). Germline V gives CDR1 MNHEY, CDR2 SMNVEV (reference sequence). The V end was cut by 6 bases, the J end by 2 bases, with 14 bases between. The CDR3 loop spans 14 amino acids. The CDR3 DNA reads TGTGCCAGCAGGACGGCGGCAGGGACCTACGAGCAGTACTTC. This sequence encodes CASRTAAGTYEQYF.

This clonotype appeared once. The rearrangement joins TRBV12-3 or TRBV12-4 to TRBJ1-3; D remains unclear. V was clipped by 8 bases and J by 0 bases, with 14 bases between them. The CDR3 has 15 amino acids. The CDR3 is CASGRDGFSGNTIYF. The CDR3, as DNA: TGTGCCAGCGGGCGAGATGGCTTCTCTGGAAACACCATATATTTT.

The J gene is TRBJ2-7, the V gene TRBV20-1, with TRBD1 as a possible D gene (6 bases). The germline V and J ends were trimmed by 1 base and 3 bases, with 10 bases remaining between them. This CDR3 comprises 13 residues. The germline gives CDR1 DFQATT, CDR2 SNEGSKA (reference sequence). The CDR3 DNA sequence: TGCAGTGCTAGAGTCGGGGACAACTACGAGCAGTACTTC. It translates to CSARVGDNYEQYF.

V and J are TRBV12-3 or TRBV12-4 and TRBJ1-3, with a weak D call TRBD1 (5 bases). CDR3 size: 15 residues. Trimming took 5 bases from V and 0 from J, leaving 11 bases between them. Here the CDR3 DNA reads TGTGCCAGCAGTCCAACGACAGCCTCTGGAAACACCATATATTTT. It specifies CASSPTTASGNTIYF.

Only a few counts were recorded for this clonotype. The CDR3 DNA reads TGTGCCAGCAGTTTTCTAGTGGGAGGCGATATATCCGAGCAGTACTTC. Its protein is CASSFLVGGDISEQYF. V usage is TRBV27 and J usage is TRBJ2-7; D is possibly TRBD2 (6 bases). Trimming pared 3 bases from V and 6 bases from J, leaving 21 bases between. Germline V gene lookup returns CDR1 MNHEY and CDR2 SMNVEV (reference sequence). The CDR3 is 16 residues long.

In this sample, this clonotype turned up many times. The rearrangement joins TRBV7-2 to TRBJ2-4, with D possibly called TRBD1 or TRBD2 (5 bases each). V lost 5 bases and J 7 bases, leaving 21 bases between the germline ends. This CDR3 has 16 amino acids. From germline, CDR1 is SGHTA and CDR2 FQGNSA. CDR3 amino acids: CASSLGSGTLGNIQYF. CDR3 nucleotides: TGTGCCAGCAGCCTGGGATCCGGGACGCTGGGGAACATTCAGTACTTC.

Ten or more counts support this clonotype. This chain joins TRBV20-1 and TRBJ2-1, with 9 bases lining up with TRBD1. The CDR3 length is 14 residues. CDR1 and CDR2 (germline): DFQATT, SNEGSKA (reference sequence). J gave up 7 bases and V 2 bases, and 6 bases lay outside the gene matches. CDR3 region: CSARPGTGLNEQFF. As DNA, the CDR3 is TGCAGTGCTAGACCTGGGACAGGGTTAAATGAGCAGTTCTTC.

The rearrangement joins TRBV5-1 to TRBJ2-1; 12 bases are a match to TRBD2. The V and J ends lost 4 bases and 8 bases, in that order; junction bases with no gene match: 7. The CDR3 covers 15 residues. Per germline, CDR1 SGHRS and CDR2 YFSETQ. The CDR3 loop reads CASSVTSGRIYEQFF. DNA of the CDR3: TGCGCCAGCAGCGTAACTAGCGGGAGGATCTATGAGCAGTTCTTC.

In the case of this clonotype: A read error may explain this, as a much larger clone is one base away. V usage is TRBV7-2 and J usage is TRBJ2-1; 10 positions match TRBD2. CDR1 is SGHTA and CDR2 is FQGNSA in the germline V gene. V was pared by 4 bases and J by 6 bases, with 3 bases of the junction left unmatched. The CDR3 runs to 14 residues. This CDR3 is CASSSRTSGNEQFF. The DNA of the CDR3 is TGTGCCAGCAGCTCCCGGACTAGCGGCAATGAGCAGTTCTTC.

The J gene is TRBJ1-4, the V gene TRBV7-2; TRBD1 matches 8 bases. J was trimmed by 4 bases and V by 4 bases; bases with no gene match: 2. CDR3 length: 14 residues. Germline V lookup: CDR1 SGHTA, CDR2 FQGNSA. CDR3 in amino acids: CASSYRGINEKLFF. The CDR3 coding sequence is TGTGCCAGCAGCTACAGGGGGATTAATGAAAAACTGTTTTTT.

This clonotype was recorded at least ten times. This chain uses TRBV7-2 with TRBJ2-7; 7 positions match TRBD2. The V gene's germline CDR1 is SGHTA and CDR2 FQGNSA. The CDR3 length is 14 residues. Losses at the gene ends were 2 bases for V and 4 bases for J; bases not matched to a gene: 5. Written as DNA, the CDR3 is TGTGCCAGCAGCTTACATGCGGGAGAGTACGAGCAGTACTTC. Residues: CASSLHAGEYEQYF.

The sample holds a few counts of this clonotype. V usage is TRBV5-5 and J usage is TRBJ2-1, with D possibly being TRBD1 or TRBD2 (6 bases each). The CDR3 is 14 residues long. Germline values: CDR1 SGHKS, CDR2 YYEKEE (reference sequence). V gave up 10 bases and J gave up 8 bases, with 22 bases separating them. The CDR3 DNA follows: TGTGCCTCAGCTTGGGGGCTAGGGGAGGATGAGCAGTTCTTC. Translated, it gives CASAWGLGEDEQFF.

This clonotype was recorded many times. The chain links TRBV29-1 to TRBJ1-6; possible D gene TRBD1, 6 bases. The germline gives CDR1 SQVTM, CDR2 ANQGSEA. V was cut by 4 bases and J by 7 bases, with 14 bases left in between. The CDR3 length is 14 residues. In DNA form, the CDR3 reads TGCAGCGTTGCCGGGGGACACCCCAATTCACCCCTCCACTTT. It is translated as CSVAGGHPNSPLHF.

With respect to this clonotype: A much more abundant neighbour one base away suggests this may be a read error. CDR3 loop: CASSHLQPSGANVLTF. The CDR3 DNA reads TGTGCCAGCAGCCACCTCCAGCCCTCTGGGGCCAACGTCCTGACTTTC. The chain carries TRBV2 and TRBJ2-6; no clear D. Germline V lookup: CDR1 SNHLY, CDR2 FYNNEI. The CDR3 loop spans 16 amino acids. Trimming cost V 6 bases and J 0 bases, with 12 bases left between them.

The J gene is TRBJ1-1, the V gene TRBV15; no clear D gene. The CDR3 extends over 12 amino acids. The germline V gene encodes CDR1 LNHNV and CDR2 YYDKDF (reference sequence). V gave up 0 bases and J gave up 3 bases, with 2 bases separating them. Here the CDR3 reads CATSREDTEAFF. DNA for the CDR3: TGTGCCACCAGCAGAGAGGACACTGAAGCTTTCTTT.

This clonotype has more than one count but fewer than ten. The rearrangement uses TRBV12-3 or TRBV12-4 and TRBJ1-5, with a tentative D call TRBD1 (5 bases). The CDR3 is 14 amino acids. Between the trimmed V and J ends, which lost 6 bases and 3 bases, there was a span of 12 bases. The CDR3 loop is CASSVTVINQPQHF. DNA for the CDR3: TGTGCCAGCAGCGTGACAGTTATCAATCAGCCCCAGCATTTT.

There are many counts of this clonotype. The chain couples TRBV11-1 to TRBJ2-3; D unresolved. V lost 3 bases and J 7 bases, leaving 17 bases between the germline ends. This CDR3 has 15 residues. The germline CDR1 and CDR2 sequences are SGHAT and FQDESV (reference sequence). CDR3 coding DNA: TGTGCCAGCAGCTTGACCGACCAATCGATTTATACGCAGTATTTT. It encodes CASSLTDQSIYTQYF.

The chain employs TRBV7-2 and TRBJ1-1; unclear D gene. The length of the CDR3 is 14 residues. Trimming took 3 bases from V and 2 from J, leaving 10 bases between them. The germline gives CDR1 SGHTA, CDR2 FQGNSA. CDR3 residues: CASSFKGRNTEAFF. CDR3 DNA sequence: TGTGCCAGCAGCTTCAAGGGCAGAAACACTGAAGCTTTCTTT.

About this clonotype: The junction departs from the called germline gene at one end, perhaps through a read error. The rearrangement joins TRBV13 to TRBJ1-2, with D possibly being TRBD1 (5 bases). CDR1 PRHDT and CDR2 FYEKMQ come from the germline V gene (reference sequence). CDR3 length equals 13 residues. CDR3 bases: TGTGTCAGCAGCTTATCAGGGAGGTATGGCTACACCTTC. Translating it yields CVSSLSGRYGYTF.

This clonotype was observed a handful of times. This CDR3 reads CASSLEIQGSGYTF. As DNA, the CDR3 is TGCGCCAGCAGCTTGGAGATACAGGGGTCCGGCTACACCTTC. The chain has TRBV5-1 and TRBJ1-2; 7 bases map to TRBD1. Germline V gives CDR1 SGHRS, CDR2 YFSETQ. The CDR3 runs 14 residues. Germline trimming cut 0 bases from V and 8 bases from J; bases unmatched to any gene: 7.

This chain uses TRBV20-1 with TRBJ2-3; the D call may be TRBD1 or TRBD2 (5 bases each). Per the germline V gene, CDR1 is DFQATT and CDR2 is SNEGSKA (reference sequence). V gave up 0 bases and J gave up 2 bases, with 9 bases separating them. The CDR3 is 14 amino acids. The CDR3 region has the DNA TGCAGTGCTAGAGATTCGGGGCACACAGATACGCAGTATTTT. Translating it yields CSARDSGHTDTQYF.

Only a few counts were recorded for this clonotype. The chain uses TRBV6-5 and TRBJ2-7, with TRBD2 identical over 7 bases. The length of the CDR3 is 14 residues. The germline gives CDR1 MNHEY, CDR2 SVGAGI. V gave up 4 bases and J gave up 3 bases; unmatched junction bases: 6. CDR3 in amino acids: CASSSGGSIYEQYF. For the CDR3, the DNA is TGTGCCAGCAGTTCGGGCGGGAGTATCTACGAGCAGTACTTC.